The 17 T cell receptor beta chains reported below all come from one sample, sequenced in a study of response to subunit inactivated influenza vaccine. TCRdb re-analysed the RT-PCR reads in MiXCR, keeping a single row per CDR3 protein. The sample has about 650,000 distinct CDR3 sequences; around 13% are singletons. The sample here was PBMCs from blood, taken roughly 2 weeks before vaccination. The receptor set was obtained from a man aged 50-59 years who received an inactivated influenza vaccine.

The V and J genes are TRBV9 and TRBJ2-1; D possibly matches TRBD1 or TRBD2 (6 bases each). The CDR3 contains 17 residues. The V gene lost 2 bases and the J gene lost 4 bases, with 19 bases spanning the gap. CDR1 SGDLS and CDR2 YYNGEE come from the germline V gene. This chain's CDR3 is CASSVRPLGAGYNEQFF. As DNA, the CDR3 is TGTGCCAGCAGCGTTAGACCCCTGGGGGCGGGATACAATGAGCAGTTCTTC.

This clonotype occurred a few times. The chain joins TRBV7-9 to TRBJ1-2; D gene unclear. CDR3 size: 14 residues. Trimming stripped 0 bases from V and 1 base from J, with 6 bases between. Per the germline V gene, CDR1 is SEHNR and CDR2 is FQNEAQ (reference sequence). The CDR3 reads CASSLATVNYGYTF. The CDR3 DNA reads as TGTGCCAGCAGCTTAGCGACGGTTAACTATGGCTACACCTTC. The complete variable domain, with remaining parts taken from reference TRBV7-9 and TRBJ1-2, reads DTGVSQNPRHKITKRGQNVTFRCDPISEHNRLYWYRQTLGQGPEFLTYFQNEAQLEKSRLLSDRFSAERPKGSFSTLEIQRTEQGDSAMYLCASSLATVNYGYTFGSGTRLTVV.

V and J are TRBV7-9 and TRBJ2-7; perhaps TRBD2 as D (6 bases). The V and J ends lost 5 bases and 2 bases respectively, with 16 bases between them. CDR1 and CDR2 (germline): SEHNR, FQNEAQ (reference sequence). This CDR3 has 15 residues. The CDR3 sequence is CASSRAGTGAYEQYF. CDR3 nucleotide sequence: TGTGCCAGCAGCCGGGCCGGGACGGGAGCCTACGAGCAGTACTTC.

The chain recombines TRBV28 with TRBJ1-2; 10 bases line up with TRBD1. CDR1 and CDR2 from the germline V gene are MDHEN and SYDVKM. The CDR3 contains 16 residues. V lost 6 bases to trimming and J lost 2 bases; unmatched junction nucleotides: 9. In nucleotides, the CDR3 is TGTGCCAGCAGGAGGGGACAGGGGAGTCTCAACTATGGCTACACCTTC. This gives the protein CASRRGQGSLNYGYTF.

This clonotype was seen only a few times. The chain links TRBV5-1 to TRBJ2-7, with 8 nucleotides matching TRBD1. V was clipped by 4 bases and J by 3 bases; unmatched bases: 15. The CDR3 covers 17 residues. The V gene's germline CDR1 is SGHRS and CDR2 YFSETQ. CDR3 protein: CASSPRTGKRVGYEQYF. CDR3 DNA: TGCGCCAGCAGCCCACGGACAGGGAAGAGAGTGGGCTACGAGCAGTACTTC.

The chain joins TRBV2 to TRBJ2-7, with 7 bases fitting TRBD2. The V gene's germline CDR1 is SNHLY and CDR2 FYNNEI. The CDR3 extends over 16 amino acids. V gave up 1 base and J gave up 4 bases; unmatched junction bases: 10. The DNA for the CDR3 is TGTGCCAGCAGTGAAGGGCTAGCGGTCGAAATATACGAGCAGTACTTC. Its protein product is CASSEGLAVEIYEQYF.

V usage is TRBV20-1 and J usage is TRBJ2-7, with a tentative D call TRBD2 (5 bases). This CDR3 region has 14 residues. Germline V lookup: CDR1 DFQATT, CDR2 SNEGSKA (reference sequence). Trimming stripped 1 base from V and 0 bases from J, with 10 bases between. CDR3 region: CSARGSDSSYEQYF. CDR3 DNA sequence: TGCAGTGCTAGAGGTTCGGACTCCTCCTACGAGCAGTACTTC.

This clonotype was picked up a small number of times. The chain is built from TRBV5-1 and TRBJ2-3; D perhaps matches TRBD1 (5 bases). This CDR3 has 13 amino acids. CDR1 SGHRS and CDR2 YFSETQ come from the germline V gene. Trimming left V 4 bases short and J 6 bases short, with 12 bases between. CDR3 DNA sequence: TGCGCCAGCAGCCCGGACACCAGCGATACGCAGTATTTT. Translation gives CASSPDTSDTQYF.

This clonotype was detected a few times. The J gene is TRBJ2-2, the V gene TRBV6-5; perhaps TRBD2 as D (7 bases). Between the trimmed V and J ends, which lost 2 bases and 7 bases, there was a span of 11 bases. CDR1 and CDR2 from the germline V gene are MNHEY and SVGAGI. This CDR3 region has 14 residues. The CDR3 here is CASSYEGGGGELFF. CDR3 DNA: TGTGCCAGCAGTTACGAGGGAGGGGGCGGGGAGCTGTTTTTT.

This chain connects TRBV24-1 to TRBJ1-5; no reliable D call. Germline values: CDR1 KGHDR, CDR2 SFDVKD. There are 15 residues in the CDR3. Trimming took off 4 bases at V and 5 bases at J, with 14 bases between the two ends. The CDR3 here is CATSDPVSLDQPQHF. CDR3 bases: TGTGCCACCAGTGACCCCGTGAGTCTTGATCAGCCCCAGCATTTT.

The gene calls are TRBV7-9 and TRBJ2-7, with TRBD2 matching over 11 bases. The CDR3 is 15 amino acids. Unmatched junction bases numbered 9, after V lost 8 bases and J lost 3 bases. Looked up from germline, CDR1 is SEHNR and CDR2 is FQNEAQ (reference sequence). The CDR3 protein is CASGLAGGTIYEQYF. The CDR3 DNA reads TGTGCCAGCGGGCTAGCGGGGGGTACCATCTACGAGCAGTACTTC. Drawing the rest from reference TRBV7-9 and TRBJ2-7, the complete variable domain is DTGVSQNPRHKITKRGQNVTFRCDPISEHNRLYWYRQTLGQGPEFLTYFQNEAQLEKSRLLSDRFSAERPKGSFSTLEIQRTEQGDSAMYLCASGLAGGTIYEQYFGPGTRLTVT.

In this sample, this clonotype turned up a few times. The gene calls are TRBV24-1 and TRBJ2-1; 10 bases match TRBD2. There are 12 residues in the CDR3. In germline, CDR1 is KGHDR, CDR2 SFDVKD. Unmatched junction bases numbered 2, after V lost 4 bases and J lost 12 bases. The CDR3 reads CATSEVAGGQFF. The CDR3 DNA is TGTGCCACCAGTGAGGTAGCGGGGGGGCAGTTCTTC.

V is TRBV20-1 and J is TRBJ2-4; D is unclear. CDR3 length: 15 amino acids. V was cut by 1 base and J by 5 bases, with 15 bases left in between. Germline CDR1 is DFQATT and CDR2 is SNEGSKA (reference sequence). The CDR3 region has the DNA TGCAGTGCTAGAGCCCTCGACCAGCAACAAAACATTCAGTACTTC. As protein: CSARALDQQQNIQYF.

This clonotype occurred a few times. The chain is built from TRBV15 and TRBJ1-1; D is unclear. In germline, CDR1 is LNHNV, CDR2 YYDKDF (reference sequence). V was clipped by 8 bases and J by 5 bases, with 24 bases between them. The CDR3 is 16 residues long. The CDR3 here is CATGDRRGAAKTEAFF. The CDR3 DNA is TGTGCCACCGGAGACCGTCGCGGTGCTGCGAAGACTGAAGCTTTCTTT.

This clonotype was seen only once. The genes are TRBV7-2 and TRBJ1-5; unclear D gene. The germline V gene has CDR1 SGHTA and CDR2 FQGNSA. The CDR3 is made up of 17 amino acids. The V end lost 2 bases, the J end lost 0 bases, and 14 bases lay between the germline ends. The CDR3 sequence is CASSLSSGSYSNQPQHF. Written as DNA, the CDR3 is TGTGCCAGCAGCTTATCGAGCGGATCTTATAGCAATCAGCCCCAGCATTTT.

The chain couples TRBV20-1 to TRBJ2-7, with 14 nucleotides matching TRBD2. V lost 3 bases and J lost 2; bases outside the gene matches: 9. Germline assignment: CDR1 DFQATT and CDR2 SNEGSKA (reference sequence). CDR3 length: 17 amino acids. The CDR3 region has the DNA TGCAGTGCTAGCCTGCGGGGACTAGCGGGAGTCGCCTACGAGCAGTACTTC. This encodes CSASLRGLAGVAYEQYF.

Only a few counts were recorded for this clonotype. The chain carries TRBV29-1 and TRBJ2-1; 7 bases line up with TRBD1. This CDR3 comprises 12 residues. CDR1 and CDR2 from the germline V gene are SQVTM and ANQGSEA. V trimming: 7 bases; J trimming: 7 bases; junction bases outside the gene matches: 7. The CDR3 loop reads CSGGDSPNEQFF. DNA for the CDR3: TGCAGCGGAGGGGACAGTCCAAATGAGCAGTTCTTC.